This note documents a single T cell receptor beta chain sequence. Its antigen is undetermined. These data belong to a study of Ad26.COV2.S vaccination and SARS-CoV-2 variants. Overall study: As a participant in COV1001, the donor was in the Ad26.COV2.S trial arm. Study findings and constraints: It was vaccine recipients, not placebo recipients, who had the higher spike-specific TCR breadth.

V lost 4 bases to trimming and J lost 2 bases, with 16 bases between them. The CDR3 consists of 16 residues. Germline V gene sequence: CDR1 LNHNV, CDR2 YYDKDF (reference sequence). The sample's treatment: some 20 received Ad26.COV2.S at low or high dose, single or two shots; roughly five received placebo; per-sample allocation not given. Material that was analyzed had been drawn on day 63 after the first vaccine or placebo injection. Generated by immunoSEQ multiplex PCR, the TCRdb table keeps only in-frame clones and is missing some. The sample contains roughly 500,000 clones, 70% to 90% of which appear only once.

The chain uses TRBV15 and TRBJ2-3; a possible D gene is TRBD2 (6 bases). Source: peripheral blood, taken in a trial of Ad26.COV2.S vaccine versus placebo. The source is a person between 18 and 65 years old who received the Ad26.COV2.S COVID-19 vaccine or a placebo. This CDR3 is CATSTRTTSATDTQYF. The CDR3, as DNA: TGTGCCACCAGCACCCGGACTACTTCGGCCACAGATACGCAGTATTTT.